The table lists the clone carrying this TCR beta chain with a few counts. Its target is unknown. Sequenced material consisted of expressed TCRB transcripts (all of the isolated RNA was reverse transcribed). Sequenced by immunoSEQ multiplex PCR; TCRdb stores in-frame clones only, minus some. Counted here are around 300,000 clones, approximately 15% occurring once; the ten biggest clones make up approximately 0.015%. This CDR3 has 13 amino acids. Looked up from germline, CDR1 is MDHEN and CDR2 is SYDVKM. Trimming left V 6 bases short and J 4 bases short, with 10 bases between. These data come from a study of beta chain features in type 1 diabetes. Study-level results: Patients with Type 1 diabetes showed moderately but significantly shorter TCRB CDR3s in all four CD4+ subsets.

Sequencing was done on a sample of naive CD4+ T cells from blood. The origin of this receptor is a man aged 18 to 29 with type 1 diabetes. This chain uses TRBV28 with TRBJ1-5; D might be TRBD1 (6 bases). The CDR3 DNA reads TGTGCCAGCAGGCAGGGGTGGAATCAGCCCCAGCATTTT. This translates into CASRQGWNQPQHF.